These 23 T cell receptor beta chains were sequenced from one sample in a study of T-cell reconstitution after alpha-beta-depleted transplantation in children. Preparation of the TCRbeta library involved a method that used unique molecular identifiers. TCRdb re-analysed the PCR reads in MiXCR, keeping a single row per CDR3 protein. The data contain hundreds of thousands of distinct CDR3 sequences, approximately 16% of them singletons. This sample comprised PBMCs from the stem cell graft donor, obtained from the stem cell graft. These receptors came from a human donor who donated a stem cell graft to a child with acute myeloid leukemia.

The rearrangement uses TRBV13 and TRBJ1-2, with a possible D match to TRBD1 (6 bases). CDR1 is PRHDT and CDR2 is FYEKMQ in the germline V gene (reference sequence). Trimming removed 6 bases at V and 7 bases at J, with 18 bases between. This CDR3 spans 14 amino acids. CDR3 amino acids: CASSSGQSDSGYTF. The CDR3 region has the DNA TGTGCCAGCAGTTCGGGACAATCGGATAGTGGCTACACCTTC.

This clonotype was found a few times. The chain uses TRBV7-2 and TRBJ1-3, with D maybe TRBD1 (5 bases). The CDR3 is made up of 16 amino acids. The V gene lost 1 base and the J gene lost 0 bases, with 10 bases spanning the gap. Germline-derived CDR1 and CDR2 are SGHTA and FQGNSA. CDR3 DNA sequence: TGTGCCAGCAGCTTAGAGGGGCTTAGCTCTGGAAACACCATATATTTT. Translating gives CASSLEGLSSGNTIYF.

This clonotype appeared many times. This chain joins TRBV29-1 and TRBJ1-3; D gene uncertain. With 5 bases removed from V and 1 base from J, the gap between germline ends came to 9 bases. CDR1 and CDR2 from the germline V gene are SQVTM and ANQGSEA. CDR3 size: 13 residues. Here the CDR3 DNA reads TGCAGCGTTAATCTTCGATCTGGAAACACCATATATTTT. Translation gives CSVNLRSGNTIYF.

This clonotype was recorded many times. The chain uses TRBV29-1 and TRBJ1-1; D is undetermined. The length of the CDR3 is 10 residues. V shed 4 bases and J shed 8 bases, with 8 bases lying between them. Looked up from germline, CDR1 is SQVTM and CDR2 is ANQGSEA. The CDR3 nucleotides read TGCAGCGTTGGGGATAGAGAAGCTTTCTTT. Its translation: CSVGDREAFF. Supplemented by reference TRBV29-1 and TRBJ1-1, the full variable domain reads SAVISQKPSRDICQRGTSLTIQCQVDSQVTMMFWYRQQPGQSLTLIATANQGSEATYESGFVIDKFPISRPNLTFSTLTVSNMSPEDSSIYLCSVGDREAFFGQGTRLTVV.

V usage is TRBV7-3 and J usage is TRBJ1-2; D may be TRBD1 (6 bases). The CDR3 length is 13 residues. The V and J ends lost 0 bases and 8 bases respectively, with 10 bases between them. CDR1 is SGHTA, CDR2 FQGTGA, per germline. CDR3: CASSLTAGDGYTF. The CDR3 nucleotides are TGTGCCAGCAGCTTAACGGCAGGGGACGGCTACACCTTC.

Many counts were recorded for this clonotype. The J gene is TRBJ1-1, the V gene TRBV20-1; possible D gene TRBD1, 5 bases. Germline V CDR1 and CDR2: DFQATT, SNEGSKA (reference sequence). The CDR3 contains 11 residues. CDR3 amino acids: CSSRAGTEAFF. CDR3 nucleotides: TGCAGCTCCAGGGCGGGGACTGAAGCTTTCTTT.

This clonotype was recorded once. For the CDR3, the DNA is TGTGCCAGCAGCGCCCCCGGGACTCCCGAGAAACTGTTTTTT. Protein sequence: CASSAPGTPEKLFF. The V and J genes are TRBV9 and TRBJ1-4; D is possibly TRBD1 (5 bases). Germline V lookup: CDR1 SGDLS, CDR2 YYNGEE. V was trimmed by 3 bases and J by 11 bases, leaving 17 bases between them. The CDR3 covers 14 residues.

This clonotype has a count of ten or more. The gene calls are TRBV5-5 and TRBJ2-5, with a weak D call TRBD2 (6 bases). Per the germline V gene, CDR1 is SGHKS and CDR2 is YYEKEE (reference sequence). This CDR3 has 12 residues. V was cut by 4 bases and J by 5 bases, with 9 bases left in between. For the CDR3, the DNA is TGTGCCAGCAGCGGACTACCCGAGACCCAGTACTTC. It is translated as CASSGLPETQYF.

The rearrangement links TRBV7-8 to TRBJ2-1; 11 bases map to TRBD2. The V and J ends lost 2 bases and 1 base, in that order; junction bases with no gene match: 7. Per the germline V gene, CDR1 is SGHVS and CDR2 is FQNEAQ. The CDR3 is made up of 18 amino acids. This chain's CDR3 is CASSLPGLAVKSYNEQFF. CDR3 in DNA: TGTGCCAGCAGCTTACCGGGACTAGCGGTGAAGTCCTACAATGAGCAGTTCTTC.

In this sample, this clonotype turned up many times. The chain recombines TRBV5-1 with TRBJ2-1; tentative D call: TRBD1 (6 bases). Trimming cost V 5 bases and J 5 bases, with 14 bases left between them. Germline V gene data show CDR1 as SGHRS and CDR2 as YFSETQ. The CDR3 spans 14 residues. CDR3 sequence (DNA): TGCGCCAGCAGTCTTCCCGGGACACACAATGAGCAGTTCTTC. This gives the protein CASSLPGTHNEQFF. Looking up the rest from reference TRBV5-1 and TRBJ2-1 gives the full variable domain: KAGVTQTPRYLIKTRGQQVTLSCSPISGHRSVSWYQQTPGQGLQFLFEYFSETQRNKGNFPGRFSGRQFSNSRSEMNVSTLELGDSALYLCASSLPGTHNEQFFGPGTRLTVL.

This clonotype came up a few times. The chain is built from TRBV9 and TRBJ1-3, with D tentatively TRBD1 (6 bases). Germline-derived CDR1 and CDR2 are SGDLS and YYNGEE. Trimming cost V 3 bases and J 0 bases, with 10 bases left between them. The CDR3 runs 15 residues. CDR3 in DNA: TGTGCCAGCAGCGGCAGGGGTTCCTCTGGAAACACCATATATTTT. It encodes CASSGRGSSGNTIYF.

V and J are TRBV11-3 and TRBJ2-5; maybe TRBD2 (5 bases). V was shortened by 2 bases and J by 5 bases, with 9 bases between the two germline ends. Germline CDR1 SGHNT, CDR2 YENEEA. The CDR3 has 13 residues. The CDR3 DNA sequence: TGTGCCAGCAGCTTAAACTGGAGGGAGACCCAGTACTTC. This sequence encodes CASSLNWRETQYF.

A few counts support this clonotype. The chain recombines TRBV20-1 with TRBJ1-6; 7 bases are a match to TRBD1. V trimming: 5 bases; J trimming: 6 bases; junction bases outside the gene matches: 4. The CDR3 length is 13 residues. Germline-derived CDR1 and CDR2 are DFQATT and SNEGSKA (reference sequence). CDR3 sequence (DNA): TGCAGTGCTGGCCGGGACAGTAATTCACCCCTCCACTTT. It yields the protein CSAGRDSNSPLHF.

The chain uses TRBV20-1 and TRBJ1-1, with a possible D match to TRBD1 (5 bases). The germline V gene encodes CDR1 DFQATT and CDR2 SNEGSKA (reference sequence). The CDR3 is made up of 16 amino acids. Trimming shortened V by 0 bases and J by 0 bases, and 14 bases separated the two germline ends. The CDR3, as DNA: TGCAGTGCTAGAGATAGGCAGGGATCAATGAACACTGAAGCTTTCTTT. Translating gives CSARDRQGSMNTEAFF.

This clonotype occurred many times. The chain carries TRBV20-1 and TRBJ2-3; 8 bases align to TRBD2. CDR1 and CDR2 (germline): DFQATT, SNEGSKA (reference sequence). V lost 5 bases to trimming and J lost 2 bases; unmatched junction nucleotides: 9. The CDR3 is 15 residues long. In DNA, the CDR3 is TGCAGTGCTGGTAGTCAGCGGGGGATCACAGATACGCAGTATTTT. Translation gives CSAGSQRGITDTQYF.

This clonotype occurred many times. The chain uses TRBV10-3 and TRBJ1-6, with TRBD1 matching 7 bases. CDR1 is ENHRY, CDR2 SYGVKD, per germline. The CDR3 sequence is 13 residues long. Trimming removed 9 bases from V and 7 bases from J; junction bases left unmatched: 6. The CDR3 nucleotides are TGTGCCATGGGGGACAGAGTAAATTCACCCCTCCACTTT. Translated: CAMGDRVNSPLHF.

This clonotype showed up many times. The chain carries TRBV4-3 and TRBJ2-1; 8 nucleotides agree with TRBD2. V was pared by 5 bases and J by 8 bases, with 8 bases of the junction left unmatched. The CDR3 is 14 amino acids. The germline CDR1 and CDR2 sequences are LGHNA and YSLEER. CDR3 region: CASSFYGGADEQFF. CDR3 nucleotide sequence: TGCGCCAGCAGCTTTTACGGGGGGGCGGATGAGCAGTTCTTC.

This chain joins TRBV20-1 and TRBJ1-5; a possible D gene is TRBD1 (5 bases). Deletions cut 4 bases from V and 5 bases from J, with 12 bases between. The CDR3 has 13 residues. Germline CDR1 reads DFQATT; CDR2 reads SNEGSKA (reference sequence). The chain's CDR3 is CSAISGGDQPQHF. In nucleotides, the CDR3 is TGCAGTGCTATATCCGGAGGGGATCAGCCCCAGCATTTT.

There are many counts of this clonotype. The chain couples TRBV4-3 to TRBJ2-2; D perhaps matches TRBD2 (5 bases). The CDR3 consists of 15 residues. CDR1 is LGHNA, CDR2 YSLEER, per germline. Trimming pared 4 bases from V and 2 bases from J, leaving 11 bases between. The chain's CDR3 is CASSRQRINTGELFF. The DNA for the CDR3 is TGCGCCAGCAGCCGCCAGCGGATCAACACCGGGGAGCTGTTTTTT.

This clonotype was counted between two and nine times. The chain employs TRBV7-2 and TRBJ2-7; possible D gene TRBD2, 6 bases. CDR1 and CDR2 from the germline V gene are SGHTA and FQGNSA. The V and J ends lost 3 bases and 6 bases respectively, with 15 bases between them. The CDR3 spans 14 residues. In nucleotides, the CDR3 is TGTGCCAGCAGCTTGGGGCTAGCGTTGAGCGAGCAGTACTTC. Residues: CASSLGLALSEQYF.

This clonotype was picked up a small number of times. The CDR3 is CASNMSTGCYQPQHF. The CDR3 DNA reads as TGCGCCAGCAACATGTCGACAGGGTGCTATCAGCCCCAGCATTTT. The chain is built from TRBV5-1 and TRBJ1-5; 7 bases map to TRBD1. Trimming removed 6 bases from V and 5 bases from J; junction bases left unmatched: 11. CDR1 is SGHRS and CDR2 is YFSETQ in the germline V gene. CDR3 size: 15 residues. The whole variable domain, filled in from reference TRBV5-1 and TRBJ1-5, reads KAGVTQTPRYLIKTRGQQVTLSCSPISGHRSVSWYQQTPGQGLQFLFEYFSETQRNKGNFPGRFSGRQFSNSRSEMNVSTLELGDSALYLCASNMSTGCYQPQHFGDGTRLSIL.

This clonotype has at least ten counts. The V call is TRBV29-1, the J call TRBJ2-1; possible D gene TRBD2, 5 bases. The CDR3 spans 14 residues. The V end lost 6 bases, the J end lost 4 bases, and 16 bases lay between the germline ends. Germline loops: CDR1 SQVTM, CDR2 ANQGSEA. For the CDR3, the DNA is TGCAGCGTCGTCAAATTGGACTCTTACAATGAGCAGTTCTTC. Translation: CSVVKLDSYNEQFF.

The chain carries TRBV6-1 and TRBJ2-5; D might be TRBD1 or TRBD2, each matching 6 bases. Per germline, CDR1 MNHNS and CDR2 SASEGT. This CDR3 spans 14 amino acids. Trimming took off 8 bases at V and 3 bases at J, with 16 bases between the two ends. The chain's CDR3 is CASAFEGEEETQYF. The CDR3 nucleotides are TGTGCCAGCGCTTTCGAGGGGGAGGAAGAGACCCAGTACTTC.